The 22 T cell receptor beta chains presented below share a single source sample, sequenced in a study of blood T cell repertoires in COVID-19. The data were produced by immunoSEQ multiplex PCR, yet TCRdb's version contains in-frame clones alone and is incomplete. This sample yields some 200,000 clones, of which 85% to 90% are seen a single time; 4.5% to 7.5% belongs to the top ten. The sample comprised peripheral blood. These receptor sequences come from a man aged 80 or over with acute or convalescent COVID-19.

The rearrangement uses TRBV19 and TRBJ2-7; 8 bases are a match to TRBD2. This CDR3 spans 15 amino acids. The V gene's germline CDR1 is LNHDA and CDR2 SQIVND (reference sequence). V lost 3 bases, J lost 2 bases, and 6 bases stayed unmatched. As DNA, the CDR3 is TGTGCCAGTAGTATCAGCGGGAGTCCTACCTACGAGCAGTACTTC. It specifies CASSISGSPTYEQYF.

This CDR3 reads CASSLIRETVSNEKLFF. The DNA of the CDR3 is TGCGCCAGCAGCTTGATTCGGGAGACAGTTTCTAATGAAAAACTGTTTTTT. The chain joins TRBV5-1 to TRBJ1-4, with a weak D call TRBD1 (5 bases). The CDR3 consists of 17 residues. Between the trimmed V and J ends, which lost 1 base and 3 bases, there was a span of 16 bases. Germline values: CDR1 SGHRS, CDR2 YFSETQ.

The chain combines TRBV27 with TRBJ2-3; D is undetermined. The ends were cut back, 4 bases at V and 6 bases at J, with 11 bases in the middle. This CDR3 comprises 13 residues. CDR1 and CDR2 (germline): MNHEY, SMNVEV (reference sequence). The CDR3 here is CASSSPPGDTQYF. CDR3 nucleotide sequence: TGTGCCAGCAGTTCCCCTCCGGGTGATACGCAGTATTTT.

A single count supports this clone. A junction boundary mismatches the germline segment, possibly from a read error. In nucleotides, the CDR3 is TGTGCCAGCAGCTCCAATCGACTCAAAGAGGATTTT. Protein product: CASSSNRLKEDF. The chain couples TRBV7-9 to TRBJ2-3; D is ambiguous. The CDR3 is 12 amino acids. The germline gives CDR1 SEHNR, CDR2 FQNEAQ (reference sequence).

The J gene is TRBJ1-6, the V gene TRBV5-4; tentatively, D is TRBD1 (6 bases). The CDR3 spans 15 residues. Trimming took 4 bases from V and 5 from J, leaving 13 bases between them. CDR1 and CDR2 from the germline V gene are SGHNT and YYREEE (reference sequence). CDR3 sequence reads: CASSRGQQNNSPLHF. In DNA, the CDR3 is TGTGCCAGCAGCAGAGGACAGCAGAATAATTCACCCCTCCACTTT.

This clone is a singleton in its sample. The chain combines TRBV18 with TRBJ2-5; 7 bases align to TRBD1. The CDR3 sequence is 16 residues long. The germline V gene has CDR1 KGHSH and CDR2 LQKENI. Unmatched junction bases numbered 17, after V lost 6 bases and J lost 7 bases. The CDR3 DNA is TGTGCCAGCTCGCGCCCCTTCGGGACAGACTTGGGGACCCAGTACTTC. Protein sequence: CASSRPFGTDLGTQYF.

V gene TRBV24-1 combines with J gene TRBJ2-7, with D tentatively TRBD1 (6 bases). CDR1 is KGHDR and CDR2 is SFDVKD in the germline V gene. The CDR3 spans 18 residues. The V and J ends lost 4 bases and 2 bases respectively, with 23 bases between them. CDR3 DNA: TGTGCCACCAGTGACCCAGGATACCGGACAGAAGAAGCCTACGAGCAGTACGTC. As protein: CATSDPGYRTEEAYEQYV.

As to this clone: At one end, the junction sequence differs from germline, possibly due to a read error. The chain combines TRBV10-2 with TRBJ2-7; TRBD1 aligns across 7 bases. The CDR3 loop spans 18 amino acids. Per germline, CDR1 WSHSY and CDR2 SAAADI. The CDR3: CASSATGPTVGGLRAVRF. Here the CDR3 DNA reads TGCGCCAGCAGTGCGACCGGACCAACAGTAGGGGGCCTACGAGCAGTACGGTTC.

V usage is TRBV6-5 and J usage is TRBJ1-1, with 11 bases lining up with TRBD1. CDR3 length: 13 residues. The germline CDR1 and CDR2 sequences are MNHEY and SVGAGI. The V gene end was trimmed by 6 bases and the J gene end by 3 bases; junction bases not matched to a gene: 0. The CDR3 loop reads CASRDRGHTEAFF. The CDR3 DNA follows: TGTGCCAGCAGGGACAGGGGGCACACTGAAGCTTTCTTT.

The genes are TRBV3-1 (or the pseudogene TRBV3-2) and TRBJ2-1; 12 bases line up with TRBD2. This CDR3 is built from 21 residues. CDR1 is LGHDT, CDR2 YNNKEL, per germline (reference sequence). The V gene end was trimmed by 2 bases and the J gene end by 0 bases; junction bases not matched to a gene: 14. The CDR3 spells CASSQSSSGLAGNSSYNEQFF. In nucleotides, the CDR3 is TGTGCCAGCAGCCAATCAAGTTCGGGACTAGCGGGTAATAGCTCCTACAATGAGCAGTTCTTC.

This chain uses TRBV14 with TRBJ1-1; D uncertain. Per germline, CDR1 SGHDN and CDR2 FVKESK. V was pared by 0 bases and J by 1 base, with 6 bases between. The CDR3 is 14 residues long. DNA for the CDR3: TGTGCCAGCAGCCAAGAAATGGCGAACACTGAAGCTTTCTTT. It encodes CASSQEMANTEAFF.

The chain uses TRBV7-9 and TRBJ2-4, with 10 positions matching TRBD1. The CDR3 totals 15 residues. The germline V gene has CDR1 SEHNR and CDR2 FQNEAQ (reference sequence). The V and J ends lost 6 bases and 5 bases, in that order; junction bases with no gene match: 7. The CDR3 DNA is TGTGCCAGCAGTCCGGGACAGGGGTGGGAAAACATTCAGTACTTC. Its protein is CASSPGQGWENIQYF.

CDR3 sequence: CATSRLSEVSGYTF. The CDR3, as DNA: TGTGCCACCAGCCGCCTGTCCGAAGTGAGCGGCTACACCTTC. The chain links TRBV15 to TRBJ1-2; D is uncertain. The germline CDR1 and CDR2 sequences are LNHNV and YYDKDF (reference sequence). V was shortened by 5 bases and J by 8 bases, with 18 bases between the two germline ends. There are 14 residues in the CDR3.

The rearrangement links TRBV9 to TRBJ2-3, with D hard to call. The CDR3 has 14 amino acids. V was trimmed by 2 bases and J by 3 bases, leaving 10 bases between them. Germline V gene sequence: CDR1 SGDLS, CDR2 YYNGEE. Here the CDR3 reads CASSVRLGTDTQYF. The CDR3 DNA sequence: TGTGCCAGCAGCGTTCGACTTGGAACAGATACGCAGTATTTT.

The chain employs TRBV5-1 and TRBJ2-2; 10 positions agree with TRBD1. The V gene's germline CDR1 is SGHRS and CDR2 YFSETQ. There are 16 residues in the CDR3. Trimming cost V 4 bases and J 2 bases; bases outside gene matches: 5. This chain's CDR3 is CASSPDRGSNTGELFF. CDR3 in DNA: TGCGCCAGCAGCCCGGACAGGGGGAGCAACACCGGGGAGCTGTTTTTT. The full variable domain, with the rest looked up from reference TRBV5-1 and TRBJ2-2, is KAGVTQTPRYLIKTRGQQVTLSCSPISGHRSVSWYQQTPGQGLQFLFEYFSETQRNKGNFPGRFSGRQFSNSRSEMNVSTLELGDSALYLCASSPDRGSNTGELFFGEGSRLTVL.

V is TRBV9 and J is TRBJ2-5; 8 nucleotides match TRBD1. Germline assignment: CDR1 SGDLS and CDR2 YYNGEE. The CDR3 contains 17 residues. V lost 3 bases, J lost 5 bases, and 15 bases stayed unmatched. CDR3 DNA: TGTGCCAGCAGCGCTAAAGACAGGGGAGGAGACGGGGAGACCCAGTACTTC. It is translated as CASSAKDRGGDGETQYF.

V and J are TRBV30 and TRBJ1-1; TRBD1 agrees at 10 bases. This CDR3 has 14 amino acids. Germline values: CDR1 GTSNPN, CDR2 SVGIG (reference sequence). CDR3 DNA: TGTGGAGGGGGACAGGGGTTTCTGAACACTGAAGCTTTCTTT. It translates to CGGGQGFLNTEAFF. Filled out from reference TRBV30 and TRBJ1-1, the complete variable domain reads SQTIHQWPATLVQPVGSPLSLECTVEGTSNPNLYWYRQAAGRGLQLLFYSVGIGQISSEVPQNLSASRPQDRQFILSSKKLLLSDSGFYLCGGGQGFLNTEAFFGQGTRLTVV.

The V gene is TRBV29-1, the J gene TRBJ2-4; a weak D match, TRBD2 (6 bases). This CDR3 region has 15 residues. Deletions cut 4 bases from V and 5 bases from J, with 18 bases between. The germline V gene encodes CDR1 SQVTM and CDR2 ANQGSEA. CDR3 sequence (DNA): TGCAGCGTTGTCGTCAGGGCTAGCGCTCAAAACATTCAGTACTTC. Amino acid sequence: CSVVVRASAQNIQYF.

The sample holds a few counts of this clone. The genes are TRBV7-2 and TRBJ2-7; 9 positions agree with TRBD1. V dropped 1 base and J dropped 3; count of bases not matched to a gene: 1. This CDR3 spans 14 amino acids. Per the germline V gene, CDR1 is SGHTA and CDR2 is FQGNSA. CDR3 loop: CASSLGGQGYEQYV. In DNA, the CDR3 is TGTGCCAGCAGCTTAGGGGGACAGGGCTACGAGCAGTACGTC.

This sequence joins TRBV28 and TRBJ2-5; 8 bases fit TRBD1. After removal of 6 bases from V and 0 bases from J, the junction contained 0 bases not matched to a gene. CDR1 and CDR2 (germline): MDHEN, SYDVKM. CDR3 length equals 13 residues. DNA of the CDR3: TGTGCCAGCAGGGACAGGGACCAAGAGACCCAGTACTTC. This sequence encodes CASRDRDQETQYF. Drawing the rest from reference TRBV28 and TRBJ2-5, the complete variable domain is DVKVTQSSRYLVKRTGEKVFLECVQDMDHENMFWYRQDPGLGLRLIYFSYDVKMKEKGDIPEGYSVSREKKERFSLILESASTNQTSMYLCASRDRDQETQYFGPGTRLLVL.

The genes are TRBV18 and TRBJ2-3; 9 bases align to TRBD2. CDR3 length: 17 amino acids. Trimming cost V 5 bases and J 1 base; bases outside gene matches: 10. Germline V gene lookup returns CDR1 KGHSH and CDR2 LQKENI. In nucleotides, the CDR3 is TGTGCCAGCTCATCCGACATAGCGGGAGCGGGCACAGATACGCAGTATTTT. It translates to CASSSDIAGAGTDTQYF. Full variable domain (rest looked up from reference TRBV18 and TRBJ2-3): NAGVMQNPRHLVRRRGQEARLRCSPMKGHSHVYWYRQLPEEGLKFMVYLQKENIIDESGMPKERFSAEFPKEGPSILRIQQVVRGDSAAYFCASSSDIAGAGTDTQYFGPGTRLTVL.

The chain combines TRBV18 with TRBJ2-5, with TRBD2 matching 13 bases. J lost 2 bases, V lost 3 bases, and 0 bases had no gene match. This CDR3 comprises 15 residues. Germline V gives CDR1 KGHSH, CDR2 LQKENI. CDR3 sequence reads: CASSPTSGGQETQYF. The CDR3 DNA reads TGTGCCAGCTCACCGACTAGCGGGGGGCAAGAGACCCAGTACTTC.